These 2 T cell receptor beta chains originate from one sample sequenced in a study of T cell responses to AZD1222 COVID-19 vaccine (TCRdb year 2021). The time point tag for this specimen amounts to: about 28 days (+/-7) after the second vaccine dose. Library creation used the immunoSEQ multiplex PCR assay. TCRdb took this table from immuneACCESS and kept in-frame rearrangements with V and J called. Such tables lack part of the clones; where checked against another copy, unresolved V genes explain under half of the gap, and the rest is unexplained. For this sample there are under 150,000 clones; roughly 88% appear just once. Of the sample, approximately 6.4% falls within the top ten clones. Material: peripheral blood, obtained 28 days after the second AZD1222 dose. The receptors come from an adult who received the AZD1222 COVID-19 vaccine.

This clone was found once. The chain has TRBV2 and TRBJ1-5, with D perhaps matching TRBD1 (5 bases). The germline gives CDR1 SNHLY, CDR2 FYNNEI. V lost 1 base and J 1 base, leaving 8 bases between the germline ends. The CDR3 runs 15 residues. The CDR3 protein is CASSEGGSSNQPQHF. The CDR3 DNA is TGTGCCAGCAGTGAAGGGGGGTCGAGCAATCAGCCCCAGCATTTT.

The rearrangement joins TRBV19 to TRBJ2-7, with 8 bases matching TRBD1. J lost 2 bases, V lost 7 bases, and 4 bases had no gene match. Looked up from germline, CDR1 is LNHDA and CDR2 is SQIVND (reference sequence). This CDR3 comprises 13 residues. DNA for the CDR3: TGTGCCAGTACCCCGGGACAGGCCTACGAGCAGTACTTC. This sequence encodes CASTPGQAYEQYF.